This TCR beta chain was sequenced for a study of cytomegalovirus exposure and HLA in healthy donors. The CDR3 is 15 amino acids. Germline V gene data show CDR1 as MGHRA and CDR2 as YSYEKL. V lost 7 bases to trimming and J lost 7 bases, with 17 bases between them. Donors counted as nominally healthy when sampled, yet unrecorded immune exposures were likely. Regarding the study as a whole: Later on, an analysis tied over 15,000 TCR beta sequences to HLA alleles at 0.05 false discovery rate.

This PCR relied on a set of 60 Vbeta primers and 13 Jbeta primers. Some clones are missing from TCRdb's copy, which holds only in-frame ones; the method was immunoSEQ multiplex PCR. The table includes 200,000 to 250,000 clones, over 75% detected once. The count of this clone is one. What it binds is unknown. Sequencing used PBMCs. This receptor was identified in a woman in her 30s in good health and CMV-seronegative. V gene TRBV4-1 combines with J gene TRBJ1-6; D perhaps matches TRBD1 (5 bases). The CDR3: CASTVVGVGNSPLHF. The DNA for the CDR3 is TGCGCCAGCACCGTAGTAGGGGTAGGGAATTCACCCCTCCACTTT.